These 25 T cell receptor beta chains were all obtained from the same sample, sequenced in a study of blood T cell repertoires in COVID-19. The protocol was immunoSEQ multiplex PCR, while the TCRdb copy is restricted to in-frame clones and leaves out a portion. The sample shows about 80,000 clones, about 85% of them seen only once. The sample was peripheral blood. The receptors come from a human donor in a cohort sampled during active COVID-19.

The V and J genes are TRBV5-4 and TRBJ2-1, with D tentatively TRBD2 (6 bases). The CDR3 consists of 14 residues. V was cut by 5 bases and J by 7 bases, with 16 bases left in between. CDR1 is SGHNT and CDR2 is YYREEE in the germline V gene (reference sequence). The CDR3 DNA follows: TGTGCCAGCAGTTTCAAGCTCAGCGGGAATGAGCAGTTCTTC. This encodes CASSFKLSGNEQFF.

The CDR3 loop reads CASSPAGLVQETQYF. CDR3 coding DNA: TGTGCCAGCAGCCCCGCGGGCCTTGTTCAAGAGACCCAGTACTTC. The gene calls are TRBV14 and TRBJ2-5; a possible D gene is TRBD2 (5 bases). The CDR3 totals 15 residues. Trimming took off 4 bases at V and 2 bases at J, with 14 bases between the two ends. Germline CDR1 SGHDN, CDR2 FVKESK.

This clone turned up a few times. The rearrangement joins TRBV19 to TRBJ1-5; 7 positions agree with TRBD1. The CDR3 length is 15 residues. Germline trimming cut 8 bases from V and 1 base from J; bases unmatched to any gene: 8. Germline CDR1 is LNHDA and CDR2 is SQIVND (reference sequence). CDR3 loop: CASETGDRSNQPQHF. The CDR3 coding sequence is TGTGCCAGTGAAACAGGGGACCGAAGCAATCAGCCCCAGCATTTT.

The chain uses TRBV18 and TRBJ1-4, with 9 nucleotides matching TRBD1. The junction had 8 bases not matched to a gene; V was cut back by 6 bases and J by 0 bases. There are 17 residues in the CDR3. Germline CDR1 KGHSH, CDR2 LQKENI. CDR3 in amino acids: CASSRDREVATNEKLFF. The CDR3 DNA follows: TGTGCCAGCTCGCGGGACAGGGAGGTTGCAACTAATGAAAAACTGTTTTTT. Combining the CDR3 with reference TRBV18 and TRBJ1-4 gives the whole variable domain NAGVMQNPRHLVRRRGQEARLRCSPMKGHSHVYWYRQLPEEGLKFMVYLQKENIIDESGMPKERFSAEFPKEGPSILRIQQVVRGDSAAYFCASSRDREVATNEKLFFGSGTQLSVL.

This rearrangement joins TRBV7-8 to TRBJ1-1; 9 bases agree with TRBD1. CDR1 is SGHVS and CDR2 is FQNEAQ in the germline V gene. With 2 bases clipped from V and 5 bases from J, the junction kept 6 bases outside the gene matches. CDR3 size: 15 residues. CDR3 in DNA: TGTGCCAGCAGCTTATCACAGGGGGCAAAGACTGAAGCTTTCTTT. Translation gives CASSLSQGAKTEAFF.

The V gene is TRBV19, the J gene TRBJ2-2; 7 nucleotides line up with TRBD2. V lost 4 bases and J lost 0; bases outside the gene matches: 2. The germline V gene has CDR1 LNHDA and CDR2 SQIVND (reference sequence). The CDR3 has 15 amino acids. CDR3: CASSKGTTNTGELFF. The DNA for the CDR3 is TGTGCCAGTAGTAAAGGGACTACGAACACCGGGGAGCTGTTTTTT.

The J gene is TRBJ1-3, the V gene TRBV5-4, with 7 bases fitting TRBD1. The CDR3 is 15 residues long. The V gene's germline CDR1 is SGHNT and CDR2 YYREEE (reference sequence). V dropped 0 bases and J dropped 3; count of bases not matched to a gene: 3. In DNA form, the CDR3 reads TGTGCCAGCAGCTTGGAGAACAGGGGTGGAAACACCATATATTTT. Translated, it gives CASSLENRGGNTIYF. The full variable domain, its missing parts supplied by reference TRBV5-4 and TRBJ1-3, is ETGVTQSPTHLIKTRGQQVTLRCSSQSGHNTVSWYQQALGQGPQFIFQYYREEENGRGNFPPRFSGLQFPNYSSELNVNALELDDSALYLCASSLENRGGNTIYFGEGSWLTVV.

V gene TRBV28 combines with J gene TRBJ1-4, with 10 bases identical to TRBD1. The CDR3 is made up of 15 amino acids. Germline CDR1 is MDHEN and CDR2 is SYDVKM. The V segment lost 2 bases and the J segment 7 bases; nucleotides outside the gene matches: 4. The CDR3 coding sequence is TGTGCCAGCAGTTTACCGGGACAGGGGATTGAAAAACTGTTTTTT. Its protein product is CASSLPGQGIEKLFF.

The genes are TRBV5-5 and TRBJ2-1; 9 bases align to TRBD2. Germline V gene lookup returns CDR1 SGHKS and CDR2 YYEKEE (reference sequence). With V trimmed by 3 bases and J by 3 bases, 4 bases remained unmatched. The CDR3 runs 15 residues. CDR3 in amino acids: CASSSSGAHYNEQFF. The CDR3 coding sequence is TGTGCCAGCAGCTCTAGCGGGGCCCACTACAATGAGCAGTTCTTC.

This clone was recorded once. The chain uses TRBV19 and TRBJ2-6; tentatively, D is TRBD1 (5 bases). The CDR3 is made up of 15 amino acids. V lost 6 bases and J 2 bases, leaving 11 bases between the germline ends. Germline V CDR1 and CDR2: LNHDA, SQIVND (reference sequence). CDR3 protein: CASSLRETGANVLTF. The CDR3 bases are TGTGCCAGTAGCCTCAGGGAAACTGGGGCCAACGTCCTGACTTTC.

The chain carries TRBV5-6 and TRBJ1-2; tentative D call: TRBD1 (6 bases). The V end was cut by 0 bases, the J end by 5 bases, with 11 bases between. Germline loops: CDR1 SGHDT, CDR2 YYEEEE. The CDR3 spans 14 residues. The CDR3 spells CASSLGRGRYGYTF. DNA of the CDR3: TGTGCCAGCAGCTTGGGCAGGGGAAGGTATGGCTACACCTTC.

This chain uses TRBV28 with TRBJ2-7; 7 bases are shared with TRBD1. After removal of 5 bases from V and 3 bases from J, the junction contained 10 bases not matched to a gene. The CDR3 is made up of 15 amino acids. CDR1 and CDR2 from the germline V gene are MDHEN and SYDVKM. The CDR3 nucleotides are TGTGCCAGCAGTGCCAATCCGGGACAGAACTACGAGCAGTACTTC. Its translation is CASSANPGQNYEQYF.

V gene TRBV7-6 combines with J gene TRBJ2-3; a weak D match, TRBD1 (5 bases). CDR1 is SGHVS and CDR2 is FNYEAQ in the germline V gene. The CDR3 sequence is 15 residues long. The V and J ends lost 5 bases and 5 bases respectively, with 17 bases between them. The CDR3 spells CASSIRQPRKDTQYF. CDR3 DNA: TGTGCCAGCAGCATCCGACAGCCCCGGAAAGATACGCAGTATTTT.

The V gene is TRBV6-1, the J gene TRBJ1-5; TRBD1 might be the D (5 bases). The V gene's germline CDR1 is MNHNS and CDR2 SASEGT. V was cut by 1 base and J by 5 bases, with 12 bases left in between. The CDR3 contains 15 residues. CDR3 loop: CASSEGTRVDQPQHF. The DNA for the CDR3 is TGTGCCAGCAGTGAAGGGACAAGGGTTGATCAGCCCCAGCATTTT.

The chain links TRBV16 to TRBJ1-2; TRBD1 matches at 7 bases. The CDR3 runs to 16 residues. The V gene's germline CDR1 is KGHSY and CDR2 FQNENV. V shed 0 bases and J 2 bases; nucleotides not matched to a gene: 6. The CDR3, as DNA: TGTGCCAGCAGCCAATCCCCAGGGACAGCCAACTATGGCTACACCTTC. Translated, it gives CASSQSPGTANYGYTF.

This clone occurred a few times. V and J are TRBV6-5 and TRBJ2-7; a possible D gene is TRBD2 (6 bases). CDR3 length: 15 residues. CDR1 and CDR2 (germline): MNHEY, SVGAGI. The V gene lost 7 bases and the J gene lost 7 bases, with 23 bases spanning the gap. The chain's CDR3 is CASINTGTFPREQYF. For the CDR3, the DNA is TGTGCCAGCATAAACACCGGGACTTTCCCCCGGGAGCAGTACTTC.

A note on this clone: An end of the junction differs from the germline gene, which may be a read error. The genes are TRBV29-1 and TRBJ2-2, with 11 nucleotides matching TRBD1. The CDR3 is made up of 15 amino acids. Per germline, CDR1 SQVTM and CDR2 ANQGSEA. CDR3 loop: CSVEGTGGYTGELFF. CDR3 in DNA: TGCAGCGTAGAAGGGACAGGGGGTTACACCGGGGAGCTGTTTTTT.

The J gene is TRBJ1-3, the V gene TRBV28, with unresolved D. V was pared by 3 bases and J by 3 bases, with 6 bases between. The CDR3 length is 13 residues. Germline CDR1 is MDHEN and CDR2 is SYDVKM. The CDR3 here is CASSFGVGNTIYF. The CDR3 DNA is TGTGCCAGCAGTTTCGGGGTTGGAAACACCATATATTTT.

CDR3: CACGGDLNQPQHF. The CDR3 DNA reads as TGTGCCTGCGGAGGGGACCTTAATCAGCCCCAGCATTTT. The chain combines TRBV5-4 with TRBJ1-5; the D gene is possibly TRBD1 (5 bases). The length of the CDR3 is 13 residues. The V gene's germline CDR1 is SGHNT and CDR2 YYREEE (reference sequence). Trimming removed 10 bases from V and 4 bases from J, with 15 bases in between.

The J gene is TRBJ2-2, the V gene TRBV11-2, with TRBD1 identical over 9 bases. V lost 6 bases to trimming and J lost 5 bases; unmatched junction nucleotides: 7. This CDR3 is built from 15 residues. Germline V gives CDR1 SGHAT, CDR2 FQNNGV. In DNA, the CDR3 is TGTGCCAGCAGATTCCGGGACAGGGTTACCGGGGAGCTGTTTTTT. Protein: CASRFRDRVTGELFF.

V and J are TRBV5-1 and TRBJ2-5; perhaps TRBD2 as D (6 bases). The CDR3 sequence is 14 residues long. Per germline, CDR1 SGHRS and CDR2 YFSETQ. V dropped 0 bases and J dropped 4 bases, with 10 bases sitting between them. The CDR3 reads CASSLALGGETQYF. Written as DNA, the CDR3 is TGCGCCAGCAGCTTGGCCCTGGGGGGAGAGACCCAGTACTTC.

V is TRBV6-6 and J is TRBJ2-1; no clear D gene. CDR3 size: 15 residues. Germline V gene data show CDR1 as MNHNY and CDR2 as SVGAGI (reference sequence). Trimming left V 4 bases short and J 0 bases short, with 10 bases between. The CDR3 sequence: CASSSPVSSYNEQFF. The CDR3 DNA reads as TGTGCCAGCAGTTCGCCCGTTAGCTCCTACAATGAGCAGTTCTTC.

The chain combines TRBV19 with TRBJ2-7; D may be TRBD2 (6 bases). In germline, CDR1 is LNHDA, CDR2 SQIVND (reference sequence). Trimming removed 2 bases at V and 0 bases at J, with 8 bases between. CDR3 length equals 14 residues. In DNA, the CDR3 is TGTGCCAGTAGTATAAGGCGGGACTCCTACGAGCAGTACTTC. It translates to CASSIRRDSYEQYF.

This chain joins TRBV11-3 and TRBJ2-3; D uncertain. V shed 3 bases and J shed 0 bases, with 4 bases lying between them. The germline V gene encodes CDR1 SGHNT and CDR2 YENEEA. The CDR3 extends over 13 amino acids. The CDR3 bases are TGTGCCAGCAGCTTTTCTAGCACAGATACGCAGTATTTT. Its protein is CASSFSSTDTQYF. Full variable domain (missing parts from reference TRBV11-3 and TRBJ2-3): EAGVVQSPRYKIIEKKQPVAFWCNPISGHNTLYWYLQNLGQGPELLIRYENEEAVDDSQLPKDRFSAERLKGVDSTLKIQPAELGDSAVYLCASSFSSTDTQYFGPGTRLTVL.

The chain carries TRBV2 and TRBJ1-1; the match to TRBD1 covers 8 bases. V shed 5 bases, J shed 1 base, and the junction held 3 bases outside the gene matches. This CDR3 is 14 amino acids long. The germline V gene has CDR1 SNHLY and CDR2 FYNNEI. In DNA form, the CDR3 reads TGTGCCAGCAGTTATACAGGGGGGAACACTGAAGCTTTCTTT. This sequence encodes CASSYTGGNTEAFF.